These T cell receptor beta chains were read from a single sample in a study of vaccination effects on CD4 cells after COVID-19. These receptors have no identified antigens. Sequenced by immunoSEQ multiplex PCR; TCRdb stores in-frame clones only, minus some. The sample carries fewer than 50,000 clones, 70% to 85% recorded once. Sequencing was performed on CD4+ T cells from PBMCs cultured with HCoV-NL63 spike peptides, taken after COVID-19 vaccination. These receptors were collected from a human donor who received a COVID-19 vaccine. Some clones in this sample may be carry-over from other donors' samples. CDR3s leave out the opening cysteine and the closing phenylalanine or tryptophan. Where a row states a size, it is once, few, many or the class of an expanded clone; other rows omit it.

j_gene,abundance,v_gene,CDR3aa
TRBJ2-5,-,TRBV7-7,ASGLSGGAGETQY
TRBJ1-2,-,TRBV6-5,ASTEGLSFYGYT
TRBJ1-5,-,TRBV24-1,ATSEGTGGSNQPQH
TRBJ2-2,-,TRBV7-3,ASSLKISGGANTGELF
TRBJ1-3,few,TRBV28,ASRGTGGILSGNTIY
TRBJ1-2,few,TRBV7-3,ASSYRGGNGYT
TRBJ1-4,few,TRBV27,ASYLRDRGATNEKLF
TRBJ1-6,once,TRBV6-5,ASSYSLDRVRSPLH
TRBJ1-1,-,TRBV11-3,ASSPDRDTEAF
TRBJ1-3,-,TRBV7-2,ASSLETGTGNTIY
TRBJ2-5,-,TRBV9,ASSALERGGETQY
TRBJ2-2,-,TRBV10-2,ASSNRGDAGELF
TRBJ1-5,-,TRBV6-1,ASSEGTIGNQPQH
TRBJ2-3,once,TRBV5-1,ASSWKTSGGSTDTQY
TRBJ2-3,-,TRBV7-9,ASSLGGTRLSTDTQY
TRBJ1-2,medium-sized,TRBV4-3,ASSHPGQGAGGYT
TRBJ1-5,-,TRBV12-3/TRBV12-4,ASRRPNQPQH
TRBJ1-5,once,TRBV6-4,ASAIPETEYQPQH
TRBJ2-6,-,TRBV6-1,ASSDDSAHASSGANVLT
TRBJ2-3,-,TRBV2,ASRPTIQGIPDTQY
TRBJ1-1,-,TRBV30,AWRDKTGRNTEAF
TRBJ2-3,-,TRBV7-3,ASSSGLAADTQY
TRBJ2-3,few,TRBV5-8,ASINYRAPTDTQY
TRBJ1-1,-,TRBV20-1,SARSRAEAF
TRBJ1-4,-,TRBV30,AWAGVGTGKEKLF
TRBJ2-1,-,TRBV10-3,AISESSLFEQF
TRBJ2-3,-,TRBV12-3/TRBV12-4,ASSLQSTDTQY
TRBJ1-4,-,TRBV5-1,ASSGGQGLEKLF
TRBJ1-1,-,TRBV6-6,ASSYNSGGGHF
TRBJ2-2,-,TRBV6-6,ASSYHGELF
TRBJ2-2,-,TRBV7-3,ASRVKGNTGELF
TRBJ2-5,-,TRBV5-1,ASSLGLAGANQETQY
TRBJ2-1,once,TRBV30,AWTLADGSYNEQF
TRBJ2-3,-,TRBV2,ASNVGGDTQY
TRBJ2-5,-,TRBV12-5,ASGLTGIQETQY
TRBJ1-1,-,TRBV3-1/TRBV3-2,ASSHEGRNTEAF
TRBJ2-3,-,TRBV28,ASRGPGDTQY
TRBJ2-1,-,TRBV6-5,ASSYLTGLNEQF